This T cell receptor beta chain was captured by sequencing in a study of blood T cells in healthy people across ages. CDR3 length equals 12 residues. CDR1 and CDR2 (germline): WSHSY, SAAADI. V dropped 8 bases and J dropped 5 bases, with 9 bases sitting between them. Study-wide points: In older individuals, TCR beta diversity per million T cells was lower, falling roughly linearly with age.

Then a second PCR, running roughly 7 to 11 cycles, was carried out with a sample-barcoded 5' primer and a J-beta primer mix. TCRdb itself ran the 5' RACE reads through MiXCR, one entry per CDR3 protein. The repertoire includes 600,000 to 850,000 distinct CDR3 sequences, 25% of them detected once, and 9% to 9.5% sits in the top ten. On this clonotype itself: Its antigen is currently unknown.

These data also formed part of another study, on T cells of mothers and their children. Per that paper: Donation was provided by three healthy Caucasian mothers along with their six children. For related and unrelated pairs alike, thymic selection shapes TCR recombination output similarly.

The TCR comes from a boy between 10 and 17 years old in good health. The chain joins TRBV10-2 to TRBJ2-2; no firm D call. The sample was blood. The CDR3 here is CASEDGTGELFF. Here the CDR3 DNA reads TGCGCCAGCGAGGACGGAACCGGGGAGCTGTTTTTT.